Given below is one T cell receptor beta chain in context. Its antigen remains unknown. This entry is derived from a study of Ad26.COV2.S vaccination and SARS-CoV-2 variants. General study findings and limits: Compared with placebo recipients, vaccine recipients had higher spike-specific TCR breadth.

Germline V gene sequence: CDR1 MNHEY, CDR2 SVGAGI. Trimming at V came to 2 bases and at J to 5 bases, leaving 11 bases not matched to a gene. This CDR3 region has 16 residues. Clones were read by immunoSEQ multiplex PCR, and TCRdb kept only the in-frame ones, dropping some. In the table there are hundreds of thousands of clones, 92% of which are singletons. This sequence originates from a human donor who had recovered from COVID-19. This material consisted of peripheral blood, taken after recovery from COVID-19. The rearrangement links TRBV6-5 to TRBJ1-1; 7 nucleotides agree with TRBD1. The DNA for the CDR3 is TGTGCCAGCAGTTACAGCCCGACAGGGTGGATAACTGAAGCTTTCTTT. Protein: CASSYSPTGWITEAFF.